This T cell receptor (beta chain) derives from a study of metastatic and nonmetastatic thyroid tumors. Study overall: It was across blood and tumor or nodule tissue from malignant and benign thyroid patients that repertoires were compared. The study, taken as a whole, reports: According to reports, the diversity of TCR beta was significantly higher in malignant thyroid tumors than in benign nodules, and this held in both blood and tumor samples.

The authors' processing: Differences in CDR3 between clinicopathological groups were drawn on to build a classifier intended to discriminate distant-metastatic papillary thyroid cancer patients. TCRdb re-analyzed the PCR reads using MiXCR. TCRdb's processing, not the study's, gives the V and J calls here. Of 25,000 to 35,000 clones listed, 16% are singletons. Thyroid surgery took place with no prior treatment in any patient. This clone was seen a few times. Its antigen is currently unknown. At the DNA level, this CDR3 is encoded by other sequences in the same sample as well. Source material: blood. This TCR was sampled from a female donor with papillary thyroid cancer or a benign thyroid nodule (not recorded which). Some clones in this sample may be carry-over from other donors' samples.

The CDR3 DNA sequence: TGTGCCAGCAGTTTAGTATGGCCGACAGGCCAAGAGACCCAGTACTTC. Translation gives CASSLVWPTGQETQYF. The chain joins TRBV12-3 or TRBV12-4 to TRBJ2-5; TRBD1 is a possible D gene (6 bases). The CDR3 has 16 amino acids. The V gene lost 1 base and the J gene lost 1 base, with 13 bases spanning the gap.